These 2 T cell receptor beta chains originate from one sample sequenced in a study of blood T cell repertoires in COVID-19. The data were produced by immunoSEQ multiplex PCR, yet TCRdb's version contains in-frame clones alone and is incomplete. Among 300,000 to 450,000 clones listed, approximately 89% were seen once. The sequenced sample was peripheral blood. These receptors originate from a woman in her sixties or seventies with COVID-19, enrolled during active disease.

This chain links TRBV14 with TRBJ1-1; the match to TRBD1 covers 7 bases. Trimming removed 4 bases from V and 1 base from J; junction bases left unmatched: 3. The germline gives CDR1 SGHDN, CDR2 FVKESK. This CDR3 comprises 14 residues. The CDR3 loop reads CASSLAGGNTEAFF. CDR3 nucleotide sequence: TGTGCCAGCAGCCTAGCAGGGGGGAACACTGAAGCTTTCTTT.

The V call is TRBV5-6, the J call TRBJ1-1; D remains ambiguous. V shed 6 bases and J shed 1 base, with 10 bases lying between them. Germline V gene data show CDR1 as SGHDT and CDR2 as YYEEEE. This CDR3 has 13 amino acids. The CDR3 coding sequence is TGTGCCAGCACTCTAGACGCGAACACTGAAGCTTTCTTT. It yields the protein CASTLDANTEAFF.